This T cell receptor beta chain is drawn from a study of vaccination and CD4 T cells after COVID-19. Oncomine TCR Beta short-read sequencing was applied to DNA from cultured CD4+ T cells. From CD4+ T cells that had been cultured, genomic DNA was extracted. TCRdb analysed the PCR reads with MiXCR anew, one entry per CDR3 protein. The sample yields some 10,000 distinct CDR3 sequences, roughly 31% seen once. About this clonotype: The antigen is undetermined.

The CDR3 covers 17 residues. Germline lookup yields CDR1 MRHNA and CDR2 SNTAGT. The ends were cut back, 2 bases at V and 0 bases at J, with 17 bases in the middle. The treatment here: approximately 11-day PBMC culture with coronavirus spike peptide pools or control peptides (ViraFEST assay). The TCR comes from a human donor who had recovered from COVID-19. The sequenced material came from CD4+ T cells from blood, cultured in vitro. The chain joins TRBV6-4 to TRBJ2-7; possible D gene TRBD2, 5 bases. DNA of the CDR3: TGTGCCAGCAGTGACGTCGAGCGGACCTATGACTCCTACGAGCAGTACTTC. Translating it yields CASSDVERTYDSYEQYF.